Below are 23 T cell receptor beta chains sequenced from a single sample in a study of monozygotic twins with inflammatory bowel disease. One entry per CDR3 protein, without DNA, is what TCRdb gives after re-calling the 5' RACE reads. This repertoire includes more than 300,000 distinct CDR3 sequences. Sequencing was done on a sample of blood. All receptors derive from a human donor with ulcerative colitis or Crohn's disease, or a healthy co-twin of an affected twin (not recorded which).

The V gene is TRBV18, the J gene TRBJ2-4. This CDR3 has 11 amino acids. Germline CDR1 and CDR2: KGHSH and LQKENI. The CDR3: CASSSENIQYF.

J is TRBJ2-1 and V is TRBV20-1; the TCRdb D gene call, TRBD2, has no DNA to confirm it. Germline values: CDR1 DFQATT, CDR2 SNEGSKA (reference sequence). The CDR3 totals 14 residues. The CDR3 region is CSAYLPGGYNEQFF.

The chain is built from TRBV20-1 and TRBJ2-2; TCRdb reports TRBD1, a call that lacks DNA to check it against. The germline gives CDR1 DFQATT, CDR2 SNEGSKA (reference sequence). The CDR3 extends over 15 amino acids. CDR3: CSAPKGDRSTGELFF.

The CDR3 here is CASSEGTGESWQFF. The chain employs TRBV6-4 and TRBJ2-1; TCRdb's assignment of TRBD1 cannot be checked, as there is no DNA. The V gene's germline CDR1 is MRHNA and CDR2 SNTAGT. The CDR3 totals 14 residues.

The chain employs TRBV27 and TRBJ1-4; TCRdb designates TRBD1, a call that cannot be tested without DNA. CDR3 length equals 14 residues. Looked up from germline, CDR1 is MNHEY and CDR2 is SMNVEV (reference sequence). CDR3 region: CASSLQGFNEKLFF.

This sequence joins TRBV16 and TRBJ1-1; as DNA is missing, the TRBD1 call by TCRdb cannot be tested. CDR1 is KGHSY and CDR2 is FQNENV in the germline V gene. This CDR3 has 13 residues. Here the CDR3 reads CASSQGTGNEAFF.

The CDR3 here is CASTGGFGVGAKNIQYF. The chain has TRBV12-3 or TRBV12-4 and TRBJ2-4. CDR3 length: 17 amino acids.

V is TRBV18 and J is TRBJ1-1; TCRdb indicates TRBD1, and absent DNA this call remains unverified. There are 15 residues in the CDR3. The germline CDR1 and CDR2 sequences are KGHSH and LQKENI. This chain's CDR3 is CASSPADSRNTEAFF.

The chain combines TRBV7-2 with TRBJ1-2; with no DNA, the TCRdb D assignment of TRBD1 cannot be verified. CDR1 and CDR2 from the germline V gene are SGHTA and FQGNSA. This CDR3 spans 11 amino acids. This chain's CDR3 is CATNQGGGYTF.

The rearrangement joins TRBV6-2 or TRBV6-3 to TRBJ2-7. This CDR3 is built from 11 residues. CDR1 MNHEY and CDR2 SVGEGT come from the germline V gene. CDR3 loop: CASSRRQSQYF.

The J gene is TRBJ2-7, the V gene TRBV7-2; absent DNA, TCRdb's TRBD2 call cannot be checked. Germline CDR1 SGHTA, CDR2 FQGNSA. CDR3 size: 16 residues. The CDR3 region is CASSSPGEGSSYEQYF. The full variable domain, with the rest looked up from reference TRBV7-2 and TRBJ2-7, is GAGVSQSPSNKVTEKGKDVELRCDPISGHTALYWYRQSLGQGLEFLIYFQGNSAPDKSGLPSDRFSAERTGGSVSTLTIQRTQQEDSAVYLCASSSPGEGSSYEQYFGPGTRLTVT.

The chain has TRBV27 and TRBJ2-7; the TRBD1 assignment by TCRdb is unverifiable without DNA. Germline V gene sequence: CDR1 MNHEY, CDR2 SMNVEV (reference sequence). The CDR3 contains 14 residues. This CDR3 reads CASSFDRGGYEQYF.

The chain links TRBV6-5 to TRBJ2-7. Germline V gene lookup returns CDR1 MNHEY and CDR2 SVGAGI. The CDR3 contains 16 residues. CDR3 region: CASSYSYRSESYEQYF.

V is TRBV12-3 or TRBV12-4 and J is TRBJ1-2; checking the TCRdb D call of TRBD1 is not possible without DNA. The CDR3 totals 11 residues. The CDR3 region is CASGAGYGYTF.

CDR3 loop: CASSLAGTGGEKLFF. The chain combines TRBV7-2 with TRBJ1-4; TCRdb picks TRBD1, but there is no DNA to check that call. There are 15 residues in the CDR3. Germline-derived CDR1 and CDR2 are SGHTA and FQGNSA.

V is TRBV7-9 and J is TRBJ2-7; TCRdb proposes TRBD1, but this gene call is untestable without DNA. Germline V CDR1 and CDR2: SEHNR, FQNEAQ (reference sequence). The CDR3 length is 15 residues. CDR3 sequence: CASILKRTGVHEQYF.

This chain's CDR3 is CASSVGPLGGEQFF. The V and J genes are TRBV9 and TRBJ2-1; no DNA is available, so the TRBD1 call from TCRdb remains unchecked. There are 14 residues in the CDR3. Germline V gene data show CDR1 as SGDLS and CDR2 as YYNGEE. Filled out from reference TRBV9 and TRBJ2-1, the complete variable domain reads DSGVTQTPKHLITATGQRVTLRCSPRSGDLSVYWYQQSLDQGLQFLIQYYNGEERAKGNILERFSAQQFPDLHSELNLSSLELGDSALYFCASSVGPLGGEQFFGPGTRLTVL.

The chain joins TRBV5-1 to TRBJ2-5; TCRdb calls TRBD1, which cannot be checked without DNA. Germline CDR1 and CDR2: SGHRS and YFSETQ. The CDR3 runs 13 residues. This CDR3 is CASSRTGDETQYF.

The chain employs TRBV11-2 and TRBJ2-7. There are 14 residues in the CDR3. Germline CDR1 is SGHAT and CDR2 is FQNNGV. The CDR3 loop reads CASSLLSLSYEQYF.

The chain is built from TRBV5-1 and TRBJ1-2; there is no DNA to check the TCRdb D call of TRBD1. CDR3 length: 14 residues. The germline V gene has CDR1 SGHRS and CDR2 YFSETQ. The CDR3 is CASSLTGGSYGYTF. Complete variable domain (other parts from reference TRBV5-1 and TRBJ1-2): KAGVTQTPRYLIKTRGQQVTLSCSPISGHRSVSWYQQTPGQGLQFLFEYFSETQRNKGNFPGRFSGRQFSNSRSEMNVSTLELGDSALYLCASSLTGGSYGYTFGSGTRLTVV.

The rearrangement links TRBV18 to TRBJ2-1; checking the TCRdb D call of TRBD2 is not possible without DNA. The CDR3 runs 17 residues. Germline CDR1 and CDR2: KGHSH and LQKENI. CDR3 in amino acids: CASSPPAAESSYNEQFF.

The rearrangement uses TRBV29-1 and TRBJ1-5. Germline assignment: CDR1 SQVTM and CDR2 ANQGSEA. The CDR3 has 14 residues. The CDR3 protein is CSVQRGGSNQPQHF. The full variable domain, rest sourced from reference TRBV29-1 and TRBJ1-5, is SAVISQKPSRDICQRGTSLTIQCQVDSQVTMMFWYRQQPGQSLTLIATANQGSEATYESGFVIDKFPISRPNLTFSTLTVSNMSPEDSSIYLCSVQRGGSNQPQHFGDGTRLSIL.

The CDR3 loop reads CASSSTWILAGGPGETQYF. The rearrangement uses TRBV11-2 and TRBJ2-5; TCRdb's D call, TRBD2, is unchecked because there is no DNA. The CDR3 runs to 19 residues. Looked up from germline, CDR1 is SGHAT and CDR2 is FQNNGV.